The present T cell receptor beta chain was sequenced within a study of blood T cells in healthy people across ages. Together with a sample-barcoded 5' primer, a J-beta primer mix was included in a second PCR lasting about 7 to 11 cycles. TCRdb ran MiXCR on the 5' RACE reads and lists one entry per CDR3 protein. The profile shows approximately 760,000 distinct CDR3 sequences, 20% to 25% of them singletons. The V and J ends lost 6 bases and 10 bases respectively, with 10 bases between them. CDR1 is SEHNR and CDR2 is FQNEAQ in the germline V gene (reference sequence). This CDR3 comprises 11 residues. Points from the study as a whole: The authors considered diversity estimates from one million T cells to be underestimates.

With regard to this clonotype: The antigen remains undetermined.

This same sample was also taken into another study, of T cells of mothers and their children.

This chain links TRBV7-9 with TRBJ2-1; TRBD1 might be the D (5 bases). This TCR was recovered from a boy aged 10-17 years in good health. Sequencing was done on a sample of blood. CDR3 sequence (DNA): TGTGCCAGCAGAATAGGGGTCGAGCAGTTCTTC. This encodes CASRIGVEQFF.